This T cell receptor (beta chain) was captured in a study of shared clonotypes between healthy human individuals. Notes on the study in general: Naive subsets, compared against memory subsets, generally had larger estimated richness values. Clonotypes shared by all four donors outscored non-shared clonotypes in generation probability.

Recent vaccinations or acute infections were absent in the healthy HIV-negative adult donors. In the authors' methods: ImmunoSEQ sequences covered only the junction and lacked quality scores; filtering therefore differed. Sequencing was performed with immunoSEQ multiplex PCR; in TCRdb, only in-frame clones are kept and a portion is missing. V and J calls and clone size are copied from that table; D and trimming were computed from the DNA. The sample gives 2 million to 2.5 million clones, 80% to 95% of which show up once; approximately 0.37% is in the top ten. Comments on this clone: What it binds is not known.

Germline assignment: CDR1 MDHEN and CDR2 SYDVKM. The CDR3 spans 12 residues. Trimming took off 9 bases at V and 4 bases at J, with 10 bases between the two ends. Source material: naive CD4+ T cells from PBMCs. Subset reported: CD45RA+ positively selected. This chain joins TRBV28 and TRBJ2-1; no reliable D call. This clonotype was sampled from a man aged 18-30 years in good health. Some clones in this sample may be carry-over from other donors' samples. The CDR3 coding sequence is TGTGCCAGTGGACGCACATACAATGAGCAGTTCTTC. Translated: CASGRTYNEQFF.